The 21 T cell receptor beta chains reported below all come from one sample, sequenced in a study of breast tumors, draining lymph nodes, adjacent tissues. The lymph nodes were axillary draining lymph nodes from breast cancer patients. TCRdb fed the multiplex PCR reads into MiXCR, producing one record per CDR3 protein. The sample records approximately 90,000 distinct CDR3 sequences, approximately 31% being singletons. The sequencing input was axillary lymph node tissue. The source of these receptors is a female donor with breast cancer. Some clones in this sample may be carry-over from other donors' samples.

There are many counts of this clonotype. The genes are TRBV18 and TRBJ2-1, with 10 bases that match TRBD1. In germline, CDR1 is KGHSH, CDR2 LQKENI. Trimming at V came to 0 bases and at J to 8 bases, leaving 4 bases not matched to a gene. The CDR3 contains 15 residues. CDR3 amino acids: CASSPPGTGVYEQFF. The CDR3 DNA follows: TGTGCCAGCTCACCACCCGGGACAGGGGTGTATGAGCAGTTCTTC.

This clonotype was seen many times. CDR3 DNA: TGTGCCAGCAGTCACCGGCGGGACAGCTCCTACAATGAGCAGTTCTTC. Translating gives CASSHRRDSSYNEQFF. This chain joins TRBV6-6 and TRBJ2-1, with D perhaps TRBD1 (7 bases). The CDR3 sequence is 16 residues long. Germline V gene data show CDR1 as MNHNY and CDR2 as SVGAGI (reference sequence). Trimming shortened V by 5 bases and J by 0 bases, and 14 bases separated the two germline ends.

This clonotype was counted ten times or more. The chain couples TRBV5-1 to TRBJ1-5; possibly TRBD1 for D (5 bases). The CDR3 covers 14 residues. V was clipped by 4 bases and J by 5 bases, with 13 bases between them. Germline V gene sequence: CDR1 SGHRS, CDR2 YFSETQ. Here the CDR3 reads CASSLGGRDQPQHF. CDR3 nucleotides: TGCGCCAGCAGCCTGGGGGGACGAGATCAGCCCCAGCATTTT.

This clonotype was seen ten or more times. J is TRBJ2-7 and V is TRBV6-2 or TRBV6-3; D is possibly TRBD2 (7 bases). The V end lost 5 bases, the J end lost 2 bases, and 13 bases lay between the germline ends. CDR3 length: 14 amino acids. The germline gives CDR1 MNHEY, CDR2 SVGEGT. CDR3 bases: TGTGCCAGCAGTCGGGGGGCGACCCCCTACGAGCAGTACTTC. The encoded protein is CASSRGATPYEQYF.

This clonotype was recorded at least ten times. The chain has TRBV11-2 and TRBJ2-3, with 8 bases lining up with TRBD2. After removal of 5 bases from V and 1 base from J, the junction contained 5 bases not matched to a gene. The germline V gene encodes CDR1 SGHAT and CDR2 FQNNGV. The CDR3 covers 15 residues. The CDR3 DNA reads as TGTGCCAGCAGCCCGGGGGGGGCAGGCACAGATACGCAGTATTTT. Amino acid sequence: CASSPGGAGTDTQYF.

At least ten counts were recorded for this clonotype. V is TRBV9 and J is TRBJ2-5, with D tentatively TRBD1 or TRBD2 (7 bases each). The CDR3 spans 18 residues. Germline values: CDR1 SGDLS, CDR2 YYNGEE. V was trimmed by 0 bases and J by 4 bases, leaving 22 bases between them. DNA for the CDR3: TGTGCCAGCAGCGTAGGAGTATGGGAGGGGGCAGCCGGAGAGACCCAGTACTTC. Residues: CASSVGVWEGAAGETQYF.

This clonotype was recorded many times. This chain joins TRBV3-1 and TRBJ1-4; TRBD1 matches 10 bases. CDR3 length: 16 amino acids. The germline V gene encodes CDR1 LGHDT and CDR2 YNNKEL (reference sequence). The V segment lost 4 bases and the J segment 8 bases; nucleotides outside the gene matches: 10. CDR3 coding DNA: TGTGCCAGCAGCCCAGAGGCGGGACAGGGGTGGGAAAAACTGTTTTTT. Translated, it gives CASSPEAGQGWEKLFF.

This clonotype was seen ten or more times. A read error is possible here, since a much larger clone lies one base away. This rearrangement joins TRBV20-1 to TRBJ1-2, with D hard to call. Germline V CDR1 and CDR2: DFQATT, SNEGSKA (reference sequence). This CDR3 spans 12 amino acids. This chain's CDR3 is CSARAQSGGSTF. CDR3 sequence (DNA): TGCAGTGCTAGAGCCCAATCGGGTGGCTCCACCTTC.

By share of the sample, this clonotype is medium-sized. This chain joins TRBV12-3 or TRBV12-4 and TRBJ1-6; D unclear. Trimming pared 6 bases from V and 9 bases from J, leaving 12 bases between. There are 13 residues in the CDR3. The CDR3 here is CASRDTSSSPLHF. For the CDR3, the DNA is TGTGCCAGCAGGGATACCTCGTCTTCACCCCTCCACTTT.

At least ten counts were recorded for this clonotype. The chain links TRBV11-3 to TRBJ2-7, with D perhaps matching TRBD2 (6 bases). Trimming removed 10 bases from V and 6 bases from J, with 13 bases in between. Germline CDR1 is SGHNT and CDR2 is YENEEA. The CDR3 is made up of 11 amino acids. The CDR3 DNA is TGTGCCACCAAGGTCGGGGGCGAGCAGTACTTC. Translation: CATKVGGEQYF. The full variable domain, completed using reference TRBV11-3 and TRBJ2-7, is EAGVVQSPRYKIIEKKQPVAFWCNPISGHNTLYWYLQNLGQGPELLIRYENEEAVDDSQLPKDRFSAERLKGVDSTLKIQPAELGDSAVYLCATKVGGEQYFGPGTRLTVT.

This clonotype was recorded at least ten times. The CDR3 DNA sequence: TGTGCCAGTAGTATACTCGGCAGTCCCGATGGCTACACCTTC. Protein product: CASSILGSPDGYTF. V usage is TRBV19 and J usage is TRBJ1-2; D is unresolved. Trimming cost V 2 bases and J 6 bases, with 13 bases left between them. The CDR3 covers 14 residues. CDR1 LNHDA and CDR2 SQIVND come from the germline V gene (reference sequence).

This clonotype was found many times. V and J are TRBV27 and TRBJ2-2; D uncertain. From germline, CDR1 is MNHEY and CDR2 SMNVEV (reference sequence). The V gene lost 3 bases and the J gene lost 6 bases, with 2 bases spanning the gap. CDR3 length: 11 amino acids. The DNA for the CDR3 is TGTGCCAGCAGTTTTTCCGGGGAGCTGTTTTTT. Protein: CASSFSGELFF.

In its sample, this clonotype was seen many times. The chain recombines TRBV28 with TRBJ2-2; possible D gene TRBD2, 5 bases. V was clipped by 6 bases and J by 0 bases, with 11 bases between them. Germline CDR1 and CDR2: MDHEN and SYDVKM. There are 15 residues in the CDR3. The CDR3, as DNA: TGTGCCAGCAGCCCTAGCACGGCGAACACCGGGGAGCTGTTTTTT. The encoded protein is CASSPSTANTGELFF.

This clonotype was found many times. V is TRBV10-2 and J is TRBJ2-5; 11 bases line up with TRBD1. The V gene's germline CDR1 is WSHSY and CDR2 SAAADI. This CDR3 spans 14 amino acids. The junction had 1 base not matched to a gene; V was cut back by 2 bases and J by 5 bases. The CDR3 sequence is CASSEGTGGETQYF. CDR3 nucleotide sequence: TGCGCCAGCAGTGAGGGGACAGGGGGGGAGACCCAGTACTTC.

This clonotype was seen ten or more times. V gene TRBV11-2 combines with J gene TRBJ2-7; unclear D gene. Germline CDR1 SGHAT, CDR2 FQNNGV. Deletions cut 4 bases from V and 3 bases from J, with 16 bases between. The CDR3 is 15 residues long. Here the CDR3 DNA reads TGTGCCAGCAGCTCCAGCTTAGGCCCTGGCTACGAGCAGTACTTC. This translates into CASSSSLGPGYEQYF.

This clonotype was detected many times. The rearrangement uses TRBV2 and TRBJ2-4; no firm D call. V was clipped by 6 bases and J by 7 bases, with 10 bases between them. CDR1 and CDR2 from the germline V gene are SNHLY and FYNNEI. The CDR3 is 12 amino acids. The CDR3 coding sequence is TGTGCCAGCAGGCAGGACGAGAACATTCAGTACTTC. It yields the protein CASRQDENIQYF.

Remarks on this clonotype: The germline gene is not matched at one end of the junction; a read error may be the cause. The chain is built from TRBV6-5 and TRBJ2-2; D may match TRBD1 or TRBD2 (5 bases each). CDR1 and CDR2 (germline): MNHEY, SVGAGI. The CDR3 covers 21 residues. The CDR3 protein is CASSYLGTGLPTSPNTGEPFF. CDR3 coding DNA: TGTGCCAGTAGTTATTTGGGGACGGGCCTACCTACCAGTCCGAACACCGGGGAGCCGTTTTTT.

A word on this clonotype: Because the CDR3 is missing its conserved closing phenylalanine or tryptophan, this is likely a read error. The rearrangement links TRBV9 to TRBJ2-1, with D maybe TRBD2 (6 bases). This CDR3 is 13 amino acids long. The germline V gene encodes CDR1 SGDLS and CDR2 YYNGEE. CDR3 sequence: CASSFSGNNVQFS. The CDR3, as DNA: TGTGCCAGCAGCTTTAGCGGAAACAATGTGCAGTTCTCC.

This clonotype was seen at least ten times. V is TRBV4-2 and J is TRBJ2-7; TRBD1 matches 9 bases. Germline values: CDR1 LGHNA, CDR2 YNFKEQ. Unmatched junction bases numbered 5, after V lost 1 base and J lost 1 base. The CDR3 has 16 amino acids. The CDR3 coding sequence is TGTGCCAGCAGCCAAGCTCAAGGACAGGGGTCCTACGAGCAGTACTTC. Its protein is CASSQAQGQGSYEQYF.

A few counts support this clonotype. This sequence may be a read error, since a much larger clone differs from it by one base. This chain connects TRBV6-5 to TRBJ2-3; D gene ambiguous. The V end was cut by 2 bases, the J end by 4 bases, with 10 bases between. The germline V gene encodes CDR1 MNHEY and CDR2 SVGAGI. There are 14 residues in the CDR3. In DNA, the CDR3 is TGTGCCAGCAGTTACCATGGCCGGGCAGATACGCAGTATTTT. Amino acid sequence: CASSYHGRADTQYF.

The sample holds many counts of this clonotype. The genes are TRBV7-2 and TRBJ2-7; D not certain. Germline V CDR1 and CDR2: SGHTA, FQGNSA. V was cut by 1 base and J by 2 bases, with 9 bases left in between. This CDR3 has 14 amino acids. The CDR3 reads CASSLGPQAYEQYF. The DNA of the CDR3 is TGTGCCAGCAGCTTAGGACCCCAGGCCTACGAGCAGTACTTC.